The rows below give T cell receptor beta chains drawn from one sample of a study of metastatic and nonmetastatic thyroid tumors. MiXCR reprocessed the PCR reads for TCRdb. Found here are 25,000 or so clones, about 16% of them singletons; the top ten hold approximately 14%. Material: blood. The receptors come from a male donor with papillary thyroid cancer or a benign thyroid nodule (not recorded which). Some clones in this sample may be carry-over from other donors' samples. Both conserved end residues are part of each CDR3. Fields, in order: D gene, V gene, J gene, CDR3 length, clone size, CDR3 DNA, CDR3 protein. A D gene is named only where the DNA matches it firmly. Size is omitted from some rows. Given values are once, few, many or a class for expanded clones.

>NA|TRBV6-1|TRBJ1-3|17|many
TGTGCCAGCAGTACCTACAGACCCCCGGACTCTGGAAACACCATATATTTT
CASSTYRPPDSGNTIYF
>NA|TRBV18|TRBJ1-2|12|many
TGTGCCAGCTCAGGCAGCGGAAATGGCTACACCTTC
CASSGSGNGYTF
>NA|TRBV6-1|TRBJ2-7|14|many
TGTGCCAGCAGTGAATTCCAGGGAAACTACGAGCAGTACTTC
CASSEFQGNYEQYF
>TRBD1|TRBV7-2|TRBJ1-5|13|NA
TGTGCCAGCAGCTTCAGGGGGGCTGGGCCCCAGCATTTT
CASSFRGAGPQHF
>NA|TRBV6-1|TRBJ2-7|11|many
TGTGCCAGCAGTTCAAATTACGAGCAGTACTTC
CASSSNYEQYF
>TRBD2|TRBV9|TRBJ2-1|15|many
TGTGCCAGCTCTCAGGCACTAGCGGGAGCTGGTGAGCAGTTCTTC
CASSQALAGAGEQFF
>NA|TRBV27|TRBJ1-1|14|many
TGTGCCAGCACCTTGGGGGGGACGAGCACTGAAGCTTTCTTT
CASTLGGTSTEAFF
>NA|TRBV24-1|TRBJ1-5|12|many
TGTGCCACCAGTGAGCAGGGGCAGCCCCAGCATTTT
CATSEQGQPQHF
>NA|TRBV24-1|TRBJ1-4|13|many
TGTGCCACCAGTGGGGGGGCCGGTGAAAAACTGTTTTTT
CATSGGAGEKLFF
>NA|TRBV30|TRBJ1-1|12|NA
TGTGCCTGGAGTTCGGGGCAAACTGAAGCTTTCTTT
CAWSSGQTEAFF
>NA|TRBV7-7|TRBJ2-5|13|many
TGTGCTAGCAGCCTCCTCAGGGGAGAGACCCAGTACTTC
CASSLLRGETQYF
>TRBD1|TRBV7-9|TRBJ2-5|17|few
TGTGCCAGCAGCTTAGGCTGGGACAGGGCGGGCCAAGAGACCCAGTACTTC
CASSLGWDRAGQETQYF
>NA|TRBV12-3/TRBV12-4|TRBJ2-3|16|many
TGTGCCAGCAGTTCCGCGACGGGCCCTAGCACAGATACGCAGTATTTT
CASSSATGPSTDTQYF
>NA|TRBV4-2|TRBJ2-6|17|NA
TGTGCCAGCAGCCAAGAGGGAACGCCCTCTGGGGCCAACTTCCTGATTTTC
CASSQEGTPSGANFLIF
>NA|TRBV25-1|TRBJ2-5|13|many
TGTGCCAGCAGTTCTACAGGAGAAGAGATCCAGTACTTC
CASSSTGEEIQYF
>TRBD1|TRBV6-2/TRBV6-3|TRBJ1-6|15|few
TGTGCCAGCAGTCGTCAGACAGGGTGGAATTCACCCCTCCACTTT
CASSRQTGWNSPLHF
>NA|TRBV12-3/TRBV12-4|TRBJ2-1|14|many
TGTGCCAGCACCAAGGGGGTGTTTTTCGGTGAGCAGTTCTTC
CASTKGVFFGEQFF
>NA|TRBV6-5|TRBJ2-7|13|NA
TGTGCCAGCAGTTCCGGGTTCTCCTACGAGCAGTACTTC
CASSSGFSYEQYF
>NA|TRBV10-2|TRBJ2-5|13|many
TGCGCCAGCAGCATAGGGGTGCAGGAGACCCAGTACTTC
CASSIGVQETQYF
>TRBD2|TRBV28|TRBJ2-2|20|many
TGTGCCAGCAGTTTTGTTATCCCCTTTCAACTAGCGGAGAACACCGGGGAGCTGTTTTTT
CASSFVIPFQLAENTGELFF
>NA|TRBV5-1|TRBJ2-7|15|medium-sized
TGCGCCAGCAGCCCGGATCTTACCCGACCCTACGAGCAGTACTTC
CASSPDLTRPYEQYF
>TRBD2|TRBV18|TRBJ2-1|20|many
TGTGCCAGCTCACCACCGAGGGGACTAGCGGGAGGCTCGAAGCCTCATGAGCAGTTCTTC
CASSPPRGLAGGSKPHEQFF
>NA|TRBV6-1|TRBJ1-1|13|many
TGTGCCAGCAGCAAGACAGAGAACACTGAAGCTTTCTTT
CASSKTENTEAFF
>TRBD1|TRBV6-1|TRBJ1-2|17|medium-sized
TGTGCCAGCAGTGACCCCGGGACAGGGGCAAAAGGGTATGGCTACACCTTC
CASSDPGTGAKGYGYTF
>TRBD1|TRBV3-1|TRBJ2-3|16|many
TGTGCCAGCAGCCCGTCGCCGGGACAGAGCACAGATACGCAGTATTTT
CASSPSPGQSTDTQYF
>TRBD1|TRBV20-1|TRBJ1-6|14|many
TGCAGTGCTAGGGGGACAGATTATAATTCACCCCTCCACTTT
CSARGTDYNSPLHF
>NA|TRBV11-1|TRBJ2-6|17|NA
TGTGCCAGCAGTACGACCAGGGATTTTGCTGGGGCCAACGTCCTGACTTTC
CASSTTRDFAGANVLTF
>TRBD1|TRBV29-1|TRBJ2-1|13|many
TGCAGCGTTTCGGGACAGGGTTCGTATGAGCAGTTCTTC
CSVSGQGSYEQFF
>NA|TRBV18|TRBJ2-3|14|many
TGTGCCAGCTCTTCCGGGACCTTCACAGATACGCAGTATTTT
CASSSGTFTDTQYF
>NA|TRBV5-1|TRBJ1-5|14|many
TGCGCCAGCAGCGAGGGCCGGAGCAATCAGCCCCAGCATTTT
CASSEGRSNQPQHF
>NA|TRBV6-5|TRBJ1-1|16|many
TGTGCCAGCAGTTACTCGAGAGTGTGGGGAACCCCTGAAGCTTTCTTT
CASSYSRVWGTPEAFF
>TRBD1|TRBV6-1|TRBJ1-2|14|many
TGTGCCAGCAGCAACGGACAGGGGGCTTCTGGCTACACCTTC
CASSNGQGASGYTF
>NA|TRBV19|TRBJ1-2|17|many
TGTGCCAGTAGTTCGGTGGGGCAGGCCACACGGTCCTATGGCTACACCTTC
CASSSVGQATRSYGYTF
>TRBD2|TRBV20-1|TRBJ2-2|17|medium-sized
TGCAGTGCTAGATTACGGCGGGGGGGCCAGGGGACCGGGGAGCTGTTTTTT
CSARLRRGGQGTGELFF
>NA|TRBV7-8|TRBJ2-5|16|many
TGTGCCAGCAGCTTGTACAGTCCAGAGGGACAAGAGACCCAGTACTTC
CASSLYSPEGQETQYF
>NA|TRBV7-9|TRBJ2-3|14|many
TGTGCCAGCAGCCCTCGCTGGGATACAGATACGCAGTATTTT
CASSPRWDTDTQYF
>NA|TRBV6-1|TRBJ1-1|14|NA
TGTGCCAGCAGCTCCCAGGTGGGGGACACTGAAGCTTTCTTT
CASSSQVGDTEAFF
>TRBD2|TRBV4-2|TRBJ2-3|17|many
TGTGCCAGCAGCCAGGCAATAGCGGGAGGAGGCACAGATACGCAGTATTTT
CASSQAIAGGGTDTQYF
>NA|TRBV15|TRBJ2-1|14|many
TGTGCCACCAGCAGCTCCGGACCCCCCAATGAGCAGTTCTTC
CATSSSGPPNEQFF
>NA|TRBV5-1|TRBJ2-1|15|NA
TGCGCCAGCAGCTTTGGGCGGGTGTGCCTCGATGAGCAGTTCTTC
CASSFGRVCLDEQFF
>NA|TRBV27|TRBJ1-5|18|many
TGTGCCAGCAGCTTCAGGGCAGGTCTAGGGAATAGCAATCAGCCCCAGCATTTT
CASSFRAGLGNSNQPQHF
>TRBD1|TRBV7-9|TRBJ2-3|18|many
TGTGCCAGCAGCTTAGGGACAGGGGGACCAATTCGGACAGATACGCAGTATTTT
CASSLGTGGPIRTDTQYF